This T cell receptor beta chain appears in the sequencing data of a study of PD-1 blockade in classical Hodgkin lymphoma. Every patient relapsed after autologous stem cell transplantation, and brentuximab vedotin exposure varied. Libraries were prepared by immunoSEQ multiplex PCR; TCRdb keeps only in-frame clonotypes and omits some of them. Among approximately 12,000 clones, around 84% were seen once, and the ten largest hold under 30%. CDR1 SGHDT and CDR2 YYEEEE come from the germline V gene. Trimming took 6 bases from V and 4 from J, leaving 14 bases between them. The CDR3 is 13 amino acids. The input for sequencing was peripheral blood mononuclear cells (PBMCs), taken at baseline. The gene calls are TRBV5-6 and TRBJ2-7, with unresolved D. The sequence was collected from a human donor with classical Hodgkin lymphoma. The CDR3 DNA is TGTGCCAGCACTACACACCCTGCGTACGAGCAGTACTTC. Its protein is CASTTHPAYEQYF.